This T cell receptor beta chain derives from a study of cytotoxic CD8 clonotypes in ibrutinib-treated CLL. Across the whole study: Partial response was seen in approximately 25 patients and complete response in 2; after median roughly six years, approximately 14 stayed remitted, some twelve progressed.

Trimming took 3 bases from V and 2 from J, leaving 13 bases between them. Germline V CDR1 and CDR2: SGHDN, FVKESK. The CDR3 has 15 residues. The repertoire was sequenced with immunoSEQ multiplex PCR; TCRdb's copy has only in-frame clones and lacks some. Among some 58,000 clones, roughly 70% were seen once, and the ten largest hold around 45%. The rearrangement links TRBV14 to TRBJ1-2, with D perhaps TRBD1 (5 bases). Here the sequenced sample was PBMCs, taken after 12 months of ibrutinib treatment. The clonotype originates from a human donor with chronic lymphocytic leukemia. The CDR3 DNA reads TGTGCCAGCAGCCACGACAGTGACATCAACTATGGCTACACCTTC. This encodes CASSHDSDINYGYTF.